A single sample gave rise to the 15 T cell receptor beta chains below, sequenced in a study of blood T cell repertoires in COVID-19 (dated by TCRdb to about 2020). The protocol used for the library was the immunoSEQ multiplex PCR assay. TCRdb retrieved this table from immuneACCESS and kept in-frame rearrangements only. Not all clones are present; in checked studies, unresolved V genes account for under half, and no reason is known for the remainder. This sample has 170,000 or so clones in its table, and over 75% of those were observed once. Clones ranked in the top ten supply 6% to 7.5% of the sample. The sequenced sample consisted of PBMCs or T cells enriched from blood (not recorded which). These receptor sequences come from a woman aged 50 to 60 who had recovered from COVID-19.

The genes are TRBV5-1 and TRBJ2-1, with no clear D. Germline assignment: CDR1 SGHRS and CDR2 YFSETQ. The CDR3 loop spans 12 amino acids. The V end lost 0 bases, the J end lost 10 bases, and 8 bases lay between the germline ends. CDR3 sequence (DNA): TGCGCCAGCAGCTTGGAGAGTCGGGAGCAGTTCTTC. Amino acid sequence: CASSLESREQFF.

V and J are TRBV21-1 and TRBJ2-7; TRBD1 reflects the table's D call only, with no check against the DNA. TRBV21-1 is flagged as a pseudogene. CDR3 length: 16 residues. The CDR3 protein is CASSPQGRGFPYEQYF. CDR3 DNA: TGTGCCAGCAGCCCGCAGGGAAGGGGTTTTCCCTACGAGCAGTACTTC.

The CDR3 DNA reads as TGTGCCAGCTCACCGGAGACAGGGCCGGGAAACACCATATATTTT. It encodes CASSPETGPGNTIYF. The chain couples TRBV18 to TRBJ1-3, with 7 bases aligning to TRBD1. In germline, CDR1 is KGHSH, CDR2 LQKENI. CDR3 length: 15 residues. The junction had 6 bases not matched to a gene; V was cut back by 3 bases and J by 4 bases.

The chain combines TRBV5-4 with TRBJ1-6; 8 nucleotides agree with TRBD1. Germline loops: CDR1 SGHNT, CDR2 YYREEE (reference sequence). Trimming cost V 0 bases and J 10 bases; bases outside gene matches: 6. The CDR3 runs 15 residues. This CDR3 is CASSLGDRSGSPLHF. The CDR3 nucleotides read TGTGCCAGCAGCTTGGGGGACAGGTCGGGATCACCCCTCCACTTT.

Here the CDR3 reads CATSGGGRETQYF. CDR3 in DNA: TGTGCCACCAGTGGGGGGGGACGAGAGACCCAGTACTTC. V usage is TRBV24-1 and J usage is TRBJ2-5, with 7 bases identical to TRBD2. The CDR3 totals 13 residues. Germline assignment: CDR1 KGHDR and CDR2 SFDVKD. V lost 5 bases to trimming and J lost 4 bases; unmatched junction nucleotides: 3.

The sample holds a few counts of this clone. The chain joins TRBV11-3 to TRBJ2-1; 8 bases align to TRBD1. Per the germline V gene, CDR1 is SGHNT and CDR2 is YENEEA. The CDR3 runs 16 residues. V trimming: 4 bases; J trimming: 4 bases; junction bases outside the gene matches: 9. The CDR3 bases are TGTGCCAGCAGCTCCCCGGGGGACAGGCTTTACAATGAGCAGTTCTTC. Translation: CASSSPGDRLYNEQFF.

The chain carries TRBV5-1 and TRBJ2-2; a possible D gene is TRBD2 (5 bases). The germline V and J ends were trimmed by 1 base and 1 base, with 11 bases remaining between them. Germline V gene data show CDR1 as SGHRS and CDR2 as YFSETQ. There are 16 residues in the CDR3. DNA of the CDR3: TGCGCCAGCAGCTTGAGACCCAGCGGGAACACCGGGGAGCTGTTTTTT. Its protein is CASSLRPSGNTGELFF. The whole variable domain, remainder taken from reference TRBV5-1 and TRBJ2-2, is KAGVTQTPRYLIKTRGQQVTLSCSPISGHRSVSWYQQTPGQGLQFLFEYFSETQRNKGNFPGRFSGRQFSNSRSEMNVSTLELGDSALYLCASSLRPSGNTGELFFGEGSRLTVL.

The CDR3 DNA sequence: TGTGCCAGCAGCCAAGATCTAAGGACTAGCTCCTACAATGAGCAGTTCTTC. This sequence encodes CASSQDLRTSSYNEQFF. The V and J genes are TRBV3-1 (or the pseudogene TRBV3-2) and TRBJ2-1; 7 bases map to TRBD2. The V gene end was trimmed by 0 bases and the J gene end by 0 bases; junction bases not matched to a gene: 5. The CDR3 runs 17 residues. Germline V gene data show CDR1 as LGHDT and CDR2 as YNNKEL (reference sequence).

This clone was recorded once. The V gene is TRBV4-1, the J gene TRBJ2-1; D perhaps matches TRBD2 (6 bases). This CDR3 is 13 amino acids long. Between the trimmed V and J ends, which lost 0 bases and 15 bases, there was a span of 15 bases. The V gene's germline CDR1 is MGHRA and CDR2 YSYEKL. As DNA, the CDR3 is TGCGCCAGCAGCCAAGATATGGGGAGGACCGGGTTCTTC. Encoded protein: CASSQDMGRTGFF.

V and J are TRBV10-3 and TRBJ1-5; the D gene is possibly TRBD1 (5 bases). The CDR3 totals 14 residues. The V end was cut by 2 bases, the J end by 6 bases, with 11 bases between. Germline V gene sequence: CDR1 ENHRY, CDR2 SYGVKD. The CDR3 DNA sequence: TGTGCCATCAGTGAGCCAGGGTTTGGTCAGCCCCAGCATTTT. Protein: CAISEPGFGQPQHF.

CDR3 sequence: CASRLAGSSYEQYF. CDR3 nucleotides: TGCGCCAGCAGACTAGCGGGGAGCTCCTACGAGCAGTACTTC. This chain joins TRBV10-2 and TRBJ2-7; 10 bases are shared with TRBD2. Germline V CDR1 and CDR2: WSHSY, SAAADI. The CDR3 runs 14 residues. V lost 6 bases to trimming and J lost 0 bases; unmatched junction nucleotides: 2.

This chain connects TRBV5-5 to TRBJ1-1; 7 bases map to TRBD1. V lost 4 bases to trimming and J lost 8 bases; unmatched junction nucleotides: 5. The CDR3 is made up of 12 amino acids. CDR1 and CDR2 from the germline V gene are SGHKS and YYEKEE (reference sequence). CDR3 loop: CASSPTGREAFF. The CDR3 region has the DNA TGTGCCAGCAGCCCGACAGGGAGAGAAGCTTTCTTT.

Here the CDR3 DNA reads TGTGCCAGTAGTCCTCGACAGGGCGAAGCTAACTATGGCTACACCTTC. Translating it yields CASSPRQGEANYGYTF. The chain employs TRBV19 and TRBJ1-2; 7 bases are a match to TRBD1. This CDR3 region has 16 residues. Trimming removed 5 bases from V and 0 bases from J; junction bases left unmatched: 9. Germline V gives CDR1 LNHDA, CDR2 SQIVND (reference sequence).

The chain has TRBV9 and TRBJ2-5; 9 nucleotides align to TRBD1. This CDR3 spans 14 amino acids. V shed 5 bases and J 5 bases; nucleotides not matched to a gene: 7. CDR1 and CDR2 (germline): SGDLS, YYNGEE. CDR3 protein: CASSGQGTKETQYF. CDR3 nucleotides: TGTGCCAGCAGTGGACAGGGGACGAAGGAGACCCAGTACTTC.

J is TRBJ1-1 and V is TRBV6-5; TRBD1 is a possible D gene (6 bases). Trimming shortened V by 11 bases and J by 1 base, and 14 bases separated the two germline ends. The CDR3 length is 13 residues. Germline CDR1 is MNHEY and CDR2 is SVGAGI. The CDR3 loop reads CAGRNRENTEAFF. The CDR3 coding sequence is TGTGCCGGACGGAACAGGGAGAACACTGAAGCTTTCTTT.